Sequencing of this T cell receptor beta chain was carried out in a study of blood T cell repertoires in COVID-19. Looking at the study overall: In each case, the material was cDNA or gDNA derived from T cells, B-cell-depleted T cells, or PBMCs.

In the original analysis: Reference gene primer amplification yielded estimated nucleated cell counts. The protocol was immunoSEQ multiplex PCR, while the TCRdb copy is restricted to in-frame clones and leaves out a portion. That table is the source of V, J and clone size, and D and trimming were worked out from the DNA. Of roughly 160,000 clones detected, approximately 86% appear once; the ten largest clones hold 3.9%. Sequenced sample: peripheral blood. The receptor was isolated from an older woman who had recovered from COVID-19.

CDR3 region: CASRSQYSHEQYF. The CDR3 DNA reads TGTGCCAGCAGGTCCCAGTACAGCCACGAGCAGTACTTC. V gene TRBV6-5 combines with J gene TRBJ2-7; D unclear. The CDR3 extends over 13 amino acids. V shed 6 bases and J shed 5 bases, with 14 bases lying between them. Germline loops: CDR1 MNHEY, CDR2 SVGAGI.